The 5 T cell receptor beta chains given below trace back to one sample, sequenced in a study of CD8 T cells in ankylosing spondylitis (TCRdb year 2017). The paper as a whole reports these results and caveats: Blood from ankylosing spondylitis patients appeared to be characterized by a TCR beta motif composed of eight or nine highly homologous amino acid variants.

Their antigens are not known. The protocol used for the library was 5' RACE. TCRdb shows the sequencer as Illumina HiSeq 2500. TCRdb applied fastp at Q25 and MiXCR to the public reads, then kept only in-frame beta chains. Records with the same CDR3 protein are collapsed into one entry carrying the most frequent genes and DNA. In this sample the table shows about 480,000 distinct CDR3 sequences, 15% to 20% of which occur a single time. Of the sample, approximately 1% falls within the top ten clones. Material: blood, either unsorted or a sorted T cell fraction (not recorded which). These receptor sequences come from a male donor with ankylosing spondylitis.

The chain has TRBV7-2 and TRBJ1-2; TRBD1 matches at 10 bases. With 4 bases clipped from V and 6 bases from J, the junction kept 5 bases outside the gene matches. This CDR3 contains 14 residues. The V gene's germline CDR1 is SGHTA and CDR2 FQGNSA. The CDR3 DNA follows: TGTGCCAGCAGCTCGACAGGGGGCAGGGATGGCTACACCTTC. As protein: CASSSTGGRDGYTF.

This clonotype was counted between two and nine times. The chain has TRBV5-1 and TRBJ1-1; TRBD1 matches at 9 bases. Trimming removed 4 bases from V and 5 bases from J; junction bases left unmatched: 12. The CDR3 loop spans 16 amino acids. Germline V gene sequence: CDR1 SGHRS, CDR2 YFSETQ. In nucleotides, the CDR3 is TGCGCCAGCAGCCGCTTACCACAGGGGGCGGGGACTGAAGCTTTCTTT. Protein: CASSRLPQGAGTEAFF.

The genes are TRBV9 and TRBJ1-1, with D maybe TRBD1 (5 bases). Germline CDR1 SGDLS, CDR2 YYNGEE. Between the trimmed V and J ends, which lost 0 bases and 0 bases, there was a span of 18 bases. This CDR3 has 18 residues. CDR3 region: CASSVDPDSLSMNTEAFF. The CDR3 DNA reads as TGTGCCAGCAGCGTAGATCCCGACAGCCTTAGCATGAACACTGAAGCTTTCTTT.

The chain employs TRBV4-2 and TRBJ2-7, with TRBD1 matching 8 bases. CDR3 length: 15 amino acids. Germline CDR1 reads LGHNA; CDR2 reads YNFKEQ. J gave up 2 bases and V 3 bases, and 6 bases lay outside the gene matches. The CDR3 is CASSQLQGVTYEQYF. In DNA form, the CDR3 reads TGTGCCAGCAGCCAGCTACAGGGGGTGACCTACGAGCAGTACTTC.

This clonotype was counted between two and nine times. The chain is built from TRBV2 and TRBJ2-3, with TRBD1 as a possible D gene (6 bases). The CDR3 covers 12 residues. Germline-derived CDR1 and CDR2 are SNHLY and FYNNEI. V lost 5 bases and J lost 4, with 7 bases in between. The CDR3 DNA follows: TGTGCCAGCAGTCGGACAGCAGATACGCAGTATTTT. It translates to CASSRTADTQYF.